Listed below are T cell receptor beta chains from one sample, sequenced in a study of cytomegalovirus exposure and HLA in healthy donors. The table came from immunoSEQ multiplex PCR; TCRdb's copy has only in-frame clones and leaves some out. Seen here are 130,000 to 150,000 clones, about nine tenths observed once, and the top ten hold under 0.8%. Sample: PBMCs. The receptors here all came from a man younger than 35 in good health and CMV-seronegative. Both conserved end residues are part of each CDR3. The D gene is left open where the match is weak.

V gene	D gene	J gene	CDR3 protein
TRBV6-1	TRBD1	TRBJ2-2	CASRAGTANTGELFF
TRBV18	TRBD1	TRBJ1-2	CASSPGDRVNYGYTF
TRBV6-4	TRBD2	TRBJ2-2	CASSVTSLGTGELFF
TRBV9	-	TRBJ2-3	CASSVGTQGTDTQYF
TRBV4-3	-	TRBJ2-1	CASSQDPGGGVLNEQFF
TRBV10-3	-	TRBJ2-1	CAISESFEGGEQFF
TRBV7-3	TRBD2	TRBJ2-3	CASSLTGGGITDTQYF
TRBV27	TRBD1	TRBJ1-5	CASSRTGANQPQHF
TRBV21-1	-	TRBJ1-5	CASSIRGGGFQPRIDQPQHF
TRBV29-1	-	TRBJ2-2	CSVSPGAGELFF
TRBV5-4	-	TRBJ2-5	CASSGPGQEKETQYF
TRBV6-1	-	TRBJ2-3	CASSEMRALRTDTQYF
TRBV6-5	-	TRBJ1-1	CASSYPGREAFF
TRBV19	TRBD1	TRBJ2-1	CASSPAGGGEQFF
TRBV5-6	-	TRBJ1-4	CASSLGSVREKLFF
TRBV7-9	-	TRBJ2-7	CASSGQRVYEQYF
TRBV5-1	-	TRBJ2-3	CASSLIQGSSTDTQYF
TRBV6-5	-	TRBJ1-4	CASRSESGGEKLFF
TRBV25-1	TRBD1	TRBJ2-2	CASKGTANTGELFF
TRBV5-1	TRBD1	TRBJ1-1	CASSSPRVGQSNTEAFF
TRBV2	-	TRBJ1-4	CASRQEYTTNEKLFF
TRBV27	-	TRBJ2-1	CASGSVRRGASYNEQFF
TRBV5-6	TRBD1	TRBJ1-4	CASSLGTASNEKLFF
TRBV5-1	TRBD1	TRBJ1-4	CASSSYRGLGEKLFF
TRBV6-5	TRBD2	TRBJ2-3	CASVGTSGSTDTQYF
TRBV27	TRBD2	TRBJ2-7	CASSLDGGSYEQYF
TRBV9	TRBD1	TRBJ1-6	CASSVAPGQGNSPLHF
TRBV6-1	-	TRBJ1-6	CASSEIGRNSPLHF
TRBV9	TRBD1	TRBJ1-2	CASSAGGQANYGYTF
TRBV5-4	TRBD2	TRBJ2-3	CASSLGLAGTDTQYF
TRBV4-3	-	TRBJ2-1	CASSQGLSNEQFF
TRBV7-2	-	TRBJ1-5	CASSFYRSSNQPQHF
TRBV5-1	TRBD1	TRBJ1-1	CASSDTGETHTEAFF
TRBV5-6	-	TRBJ2-7	CASSLGTTYEQYF
TRBV30	TRBD1	TRBJ1-2	CAWSVSRDSGYTF
TRBV18	-	TRBJ1-1	CASSPGYTEAFF
TRBV14	TRBD1	TRBJ1-6	CASSQPGQGIRSLHF
TRBV27	-	TRBJ2-2	CASSEGLGLPGELFF
TRBV9	TRBD2	TRBJ2-3	CASSVELFSGGSTDTQYF
TRBV30	TRBD1	TRBJ1-5	CAWSGTGAQPQHF
TRBV30	-	TRBJ2-7	CAWDLGGGEQYF
TRBV2	-	TRBJ2-7	CARGRGYEQYF
TRBV15	-	TRBJ2-2	CATSREGLPNTGELFF
TRBV2	-	TRBJ2-7	CASSEGTATTYEQYF
TRBV7-2	TRBD2	TRBJ2-3	CASRSSSGRGVSDTQYF
TRBV19	TRBD1	TRBJ1-4	CASSIPRDRGAEKLFF
TRBV7-2	-	TRBJ2-3	CASSSGLGADTQYF
TRBV27	-	TRBJ1-1	CASIGQGSATEAFF
TRBV30	-	TRBJ1-4	CAWSGYSGFREKLFF
TRBV29-1	TRBD1	TRBJ1-2	CSVEDLGTGTYGYTF
TRBV9	-	TRBJ2-5	CASSVGPAAFQETQYF
TRBV9	-	TRBJ2-5	CASSFLPTKETQYF
TRBV6-4	TRBD2	TRBJ2-3	CASSEGSGSTDTQYF
TRBV4-3	TRBD2	TRBJ2-1	CASSQGPSGRAYNEQFF
TRBV11-3	TRBD2	TRBJ2-2	CASSLAWEGITGELFF
TRBV30	TRBD1	TRBJ2-2	CAWRGQGYGTGELFF
TRBV9	-	TRBJ2-3	CASSVLRGSDTQYF
TRBV5-6	TRBD1	TRBJ1-6	CASSRDSSYNSPLHF
TRBV2	-	TRBJ1-1	CASSAGWIRSEAFF